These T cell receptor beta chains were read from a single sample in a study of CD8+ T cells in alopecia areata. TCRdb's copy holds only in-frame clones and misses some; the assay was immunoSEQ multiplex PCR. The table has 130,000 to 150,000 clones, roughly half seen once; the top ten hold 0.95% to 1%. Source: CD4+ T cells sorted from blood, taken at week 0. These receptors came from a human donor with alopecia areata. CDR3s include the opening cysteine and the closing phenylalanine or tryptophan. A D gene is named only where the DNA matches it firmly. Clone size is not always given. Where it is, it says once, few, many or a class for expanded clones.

CDR3 protein: CASSPPYQTQYF
CDR3 DNA: TGTGCCAGCAGCCCCCCTTACCAGACCCAGTACTTC
J gene: TRBJ2-5
D gene: NA
clone size: NA
V gene: TRBV7-2

CDR3 protein: CASSQTSTSGEISYEQYF
CDR3 DNA: TGCGCCAGCAGTCAAACGTCGACTAGCGGGGAAATCTCCTACGAGCAGTACTTC
J gene: TRBJ2-7
D gene: TRBD2
clone size: few
V gene: TRBV23-1

CDR3 protein: CSGEQGGDTQYF
CDR3 DNA: TGCAGCGGGGAACAGGGGGGTGATACGCAGTATTTT
J gene: TRBJ2-3
D gene: TRBD1
clone size: NA
V gene: TRBV29-1

CDR3 protein: CASSPTATYEQYF
CDR3 DNA: TGTGCCAGCTCACCAACAGCGACCTACGAGCAGTACTTC
J gene: TRBJ2-7
D gene: NA
clone size: NA
V gene: TRBV18

CDR3 protein: CASRLASRADTQYF
CDR3 DNA: TGTGCCAGCCGACTAGCGAGTAGGGCAGATACGCAGTATTTT
J gene: TRBJ2-3
D gene: TRBD2
clone size: NA
V gene: TRBV2

CDR3 protein: CASSGLSGRSLYEQYF
CDR3 DNA: TGTGCCAGCAGTGGGCTTAGTGGCCGGAGTCTCTACGAGCAGTACTTC
J gene: TRBJ2-7
D gene: NA
clone size: NA
V gene: TRBV27

CDR3 protein: CASSLYGVEANVLTF
CDR3 DNA: TGTGCCAGCAGTTTATATGGCGTTGAGGCCAACGTCCTGACTTTC
J gene: TRBJ2-6
D gene: NA
clone size: NA
V gene: TRBV28

CDR3 protein: CASRDGEKLFF
CDR3 DNA: TGTGCCAGCAGGGACGGTGAAAAACTGTTTTTT
J gene: TRBJ1-4
D gene: NA
clone size: NA
V gene: TRBV25-1

CDR3 protein: CATSRESRPTGEQYF
CDR3 DNA: TGTGCCACCAGCAGAGAATCGAGGCCGACGGGCGAGCAGTACTTC
J gene: TRBJ2-7
D gene: NA
clone size: once
V gene: TRBV15

CDR3 protein: CASSVKSSGNTIYF
CDR3 DNA: TGTGCCAGCAGCGTAAAATCCTCTGGAAACACCATATATTTT
J gene: TRBJ1-3
D gene: NA
clone size: NA
V gene: TRBV9

CDR3 protein: CASSSDSYNEQFF
CDR3 DNA: TGTGCCAGCAGCTCGGACAGCTACAATGAGCAGTTCTTC
J gene: TRBJ2-1
D gene: NA
clone size: many
V gene: TRBV6-1

CDR3 protein: CASSSGLPTNYGYTF
CDR3 DNA: TGCGCCAGCAGCTCCGGGCTACCAACTAACTATGGCTACACCTTC
J gene: TRBJ1-2
D gene: NA
clone size: NA
V gene: TRBV5-1

CDR3 protein: CASSQDSGRGGSSYEQYF
CDR3 DNA: TGCGCCAGCAGCCAAGATTCGGGGAGGGGCGGGAGCTCCTACGAGCAGTACTTC
J gene: TRBJ2-7
D gene: TRBD2
clone size: few
V gene: TRBV4-1

CDR3 protein: CATGTSGTSPTAYTF
CDR3 DNA: TGTGCCACTGGGACCAGCGGCACATCCCCGACCGCCTACACCTTC
J gene: TRBJ1-2
D gene: NA
clone size: NA
V gene: TRBV15

CDR3 protein: CASSLDGGNHNEQFF
CDR3 DNA: TGTGCCAGCAGCTTAGACGGCGGGAATCACAATGAGCAGTTCTTC
J gene: TRBJ2-1
D gene: NA
clone size: few
V gene: TRBV7-9

CDR3 protein: CASSQVSAYGTQYF
CDR3 DNA: TGCGCCAGCAGCCAAGTCTCCGCCTATGGTACGCAGTATTTT
J gene: TRBJ2-3
D gene: NA
clone size: NA
V gene: TRBV4-3

CDR3 protein: CSGGSGEATQYF
CDR3 DNA: TGCAGCGGGGGCAGCGGGGAGGCGACCCAGTACTTC
J gene: TRBJ2-5
D gene: TRBD2
clone size: NA
V gene: TRBV29-1

CDR3 protein: CSAEGQGSSEQYF
CDR3 DNA: TGCAGCGCGGAGGGACAGGGTTCTTCCGAGCAGTACTTC
J gene: TRBJ2-7
D gene: TRBD1
clone size: NA
V gene: TRBV29-1

CDR3 protein: CASRPRQGFTEAFF
CDR3 DNA: TGTGCCAGCAGACCCCGACAGGGATTCACTGAAGCTTTCTTT
J gene: TRBJ1-1
D gene: TRBD1
clone size: NA
V gene: TRBV28

CDR3 protein: CAISGLGTGNTEAFF
CDR3 DNA: TGTGCCATCAGTGGTTTGGGGACAGGGAACACTGAAGCTTTCTTT
J gene: TRBJ1-1
D gene: TRBD1
clone size: NA
V gene: TRBV10-3

CDR3 protein: CASSTTLVWTQYF
CDR3 DNA: TGTGCCAGCAGCACGACCCTAGTGTGGACCCAGTACTTC
J gene: TRBJ2-5
D gene: NA
clone size: NA
V gene: TRBV11-2

CDR3 protein: CSVETLAKNIQYF
CDR3 DNA: TGCAGCGTTGAAACACTAGCCAAAAACATTCAGTACTTC
J gene: TRBJ2-4
D gene: NA
clone size: NA
V gene: TRBV29-1

CDR3 protein: CASRREGGNQPQHF
CDR3 DNA: TGTGCCAGTAGAAGGGAAGGCGGCAATCAGCCCCAGCATTTT
J gene: TRBJ1-5
D gene: NA
clone size: NA
V gene: TRBV19

CDR3 protein: CASSRDRGNYGYTF
CDR3 DNA: TGCGCCAGCAGCAGGGACAGAGGAAACTATGGCTACACCTTC
J gene: TRBJ1-2
D gene: TRBD1
clone size: NA
V gene: TRBV5-1

CDR3 protein: CAWRGSRYEQYF
CDR3 DNA: TGTGCCTGGAGAGGGTCACGGTACGAGCAGTACTTC
J gene: TRBJ2-7
D gene: NA
clone size: few
V gene: TRBV30

CDR3 protein: CSVEDGHLSTDTQYF
CDR3 DNA: TGCAGCGTTGAAGACGGACACCTTAGCACAGATACGCAGTATTTT
J gene: TRBJ2-3
D gene: NA
clone size: NA
V gene: TRBV29-1

CDR3 protein: CASSYGGAETQYF
CDR3 DNA: TGTGCCAGCAGTTACGGAGGGGCCGAGACCCAGTACTTC
J gene: TRBJ2-5
D gene: NA
clone size: few
V gene: TRBV6-6

CDR3 protein: CASSPPTFTETQYF
CDR3 DNA: TGTGCCAGCAGTCCGCCGACATTCACGGAGACCCAGTACTTC
J gene: TRBJ2-5
D gene: NA
clone size: NA
V gene: TRBV28

CDR3 protein: CASSQEGLVWAPQHF
CDR3 DNA: TGTGCCAGCAGCCAGGAGGGTTTGGTTTGGGCCCCCCAGCATTTT
J gene: TRBJ1-5
D gene: NA
clone size: NA
V gene: TRBV7-2

CDR3 protein: CAWSPRDTQYF
CDR3 DNA: TGTGCCTGGAGCCCCCGGGATACGCAGTATTTT
J gene: TRBJ2-3
D gene: NA
clone size: NA
V gene: TRBV30

CDR3 protein: CSVGAQGGGGDTQYF
CDR3 DNA: TGCAGCGTTGGCGCCCAAGGCGGGGGGGGAGATACGCAGTATTTT
J gene: TRBJ2-3
D gene: TRBD2
clone size: NA
V gene: TRBV29-1

CDR3 protein: CASSPLAGGPRHEQYF
CDR3 DNA: TGCGCCAGCAGCCCACTAGCGGGAGGGCCGAGACACGAGCAGTACTTC
J gene: TRBJ2-7
D gene: TRBD2
clone size: few
V gene: TRBV5-1

CDR3 protein: CAWMGIMNTEAFF
CDR3 DNA: TGTGCCTGGATGGGGATTATGAACACTGAAGCTTTCTTT
J gene: TRBJ1-1
D gene: NA
clone size: NA
V gene: TRBV30

CDR3 protein: CASSPSWTVGQPQHF
CDR3 DNA: TGTGCCAGCAGCCCTTCTTGGACGGTGGGGCAGCCCCAGCATTTT
J gene: TRBJ1-5
D gene: NA
clone size: NA
V gene: TRBV27

CDR3 protein: CASRRVQGGRYTEAFF
CDR3 DNA: TGTGCCAGTAGACGGGTTCAAGGAGGACGGTACACTGAAGCTTTCTTT
J gene: TRBJ1-1
D gene: NA
clone size: few
V gene: TRBV19

CDR3 protein: CSVGITGANVLTF
CDR3 DNA: TGCAGCGTGGGAATCACTGGGGCCAACGTCCTGACTTTC
J gene: TRBJ2-6
D gene: NA
clone size: once
V gene: TRBV29-1

CDR3 protein: CAISGWDYGYTF
CDR3 DNA: TGTGCCATCTCAGGGTGGGACTATGGCTACACCTTC
J gene: TRBJ1-2
D gene: NA
clone size: NA
V gene: TRBV6-1

CDR3 protein: CASSPGGSDTQYF
CDR3 DNA: TGTGCCAGCTCACCGGGAGGCTCAGATACGCAGTATTTT
J gene: TRBJ2-3
D gene: NA
clone size: few
V gene: TRBV18

CDR3 protein: CASSSRRENYNEQFF
CDR3 DNA: TGTGCCAGCAGCTCTCGGCGGGAGAACTACAATGAGCAGTTCTTC
J gene: TRBJ2-1
D gene: TRBD2
clone size: NA
V gene: TRBV7-9

CDR3 protein: CSVDWSETQYF
CDR3 DNA: TGCAGCGTTGATTGGTCAGAGACCCAGTACTTC
J gene: TRBJ2-5
D gene: NA
clone size: NA
V gene: TRBV29-1

CDR3 protein: CASSSGQGREKLFF
CDR3 DNA: TGCGCCAGCAGCTCCGGACAGGGTCGTGAAAAACTGTTTTTT
J gene: TRBJ1-4
D gene: TRBD1
clone size: NA
V gene: TRBV5-1

CDR3 protein: CSARRGTSEGYTF
CDR3 DNA: TGCAGCGCCCGAAGGGGGACAAGCGAGGGCTACACCTTC
J gene: TRBJ1-2
D gene: NA
clone size: NA
V gene: TRBV29-1

CDR3 protein: CAWERGTARTDTQYF
CDR3 DNA: TGTGCCTGGGAGCGGGGGACAGCACGCACAGATACGCAGTATTTT
J gene: TRBJ2-3
D gene: NA
clone size: NA
V gene: TRBV30

CDR3 protein: CASSRSGGQPQHF
CDR3 DNA: TGTGCCAGCTCCCGCTCTGGGGGACAGCCCCAGCATTTT
J gene: TRBJ1-5
D gene: NA
clone size: NA
V gene: TRBV18

CDR3 protein: CASSPGRNQPQHF
CDR3 DNA: TGTGCCAGCTCACCTGGGCGGAATCAGCCCCAGCATTTT
J gene: TRBJ1-5
D gene: NA
clone size: NA
V gene: TRBV18

CDR3 protein: CASSGKSGTKYNEQFF
CDR3 DNA: TGTGCCAGCAGCGGAAAATCCGGGACCAAATACAATGAGCAGTTCTTC
J gene: TRBJ2-1
D gene: NA
clone size: few
V gene: TRBV9

CDR3 protein: CASSLVAQTGYTF
CDR3 DNA: TGTGCCAGCAGCTTGGTGGCCCAAACTGGCTACACCTTC
J gene: TRBJ1-2
D gene: NA
clone size: NA
V gene: TRBV5-8

CDR3 protein: CASSPPGLVQVTQYF
CDR3 DNA: TGCGCCAGCAGCCCCCCGGGACTAGTTCAGGTGACCCAGTACTTC
J gene: TRBJ2-5
D gene: TRBD2
clone size: NA
V gene: TRBV4-1

CDR3 protein: CSVGGSSETQYF
CDR3 DNA: TGCAGCGTTGGCGGGAGCTCAGAGACCCAGTACTTC
J gene: TRBJ2-5
D gene: TRBD2
clone size: NA
V gene: TRBV29-1

CDR3 protein: CATSRVGTEAFF
CDR3 DNA: TGTGCCACCAGCAGAGTTGGGACAGAAGCTTTCTTT
J gene: TRBJ1-1
D gene: NA
clone size: NA
V gene: TRBV15

CDR3 protein: CASSLRWGEQFF
CDR3 DNA: TGTGCCAGCAGCCTACGGTGGGGTGAGCAGTTCTTC
J gene: TRBJ2-1
D gene: NA
clone size: NA
V gene: TRBV7-2

CDR3 protein: CAISVQGPYEQYF
CDR3 DNA: TGTGCCATCAGTGTACAGGGCCCCTACGAGCAGTACTTC
J gene: TRBJ2-7
D gene: NA
clone size: NA
V gene: TRBV10-3

CDR3 protein: CSASTREVQHF
CDR3 DNA: TGCAGTGCTAGCACAAGGGAAGTCCAGCATTTT
J gene: TRBJ1-5
D gene: NA
clone size: NA
V gene: TRBV20-1

CDR3 protein: CSGREGTVEQFF
CDR3 DNA: TGCAGCGGGCGGGAGGGTACGGTTGAGCAGTTCTTC
J gene: TRBJ2-1
D gene: TRBD2
clone size: NA
V gene: TRBV29-1

CDR3 protein: CASSFAGANTGELFF
CDR3 DNA: TGTGCCAGCAGCTTCGCGGGTGCGAACACCGGGGAGCTGTTTTTT
J gene: TRBJ2-2
D gene: NA
clone size: NA
V gene: TRBV5-4

CDR3 protein: CSVDLAGGYDTQYF
CDR3 DNA: TGCAGCGTTGACCTAGCGGGAGGGTATGATACGCAGTATTTT
J gene: TRBJ2-3
D gene: TRBD2
clone size: NA
V gene: TRBV29-1